The 19 T cell receptor beta chains given below trace back to one sample, sequenced in a study of blood T cell repertoires in COVID-19. Data came from immunoSEQ multiplex PCR; TCRdb stores just in-frame clones and leaves some out. This table has about 150,000 clones, under 85% appearing once. The sample comprised peripheral blood. These receptors originate from a man in his sixties with COVID-19, enrolled during active disease.

The genes are TRBV10-3 and TRBJ2-3, with 12 bases lining up with TRBD2. The CDR3 runs 16 residues. Germline CDR1 and CDR2: ENHRY and SYGVKD. J lost 4 bases, V lost 3 bases, and 5 bases had no gene match. The CDR3 DNA is TGTGCCATCAGTGATCCGACTAGCGGGAGCGCAGATACGCAGTATTTT. Translation gives CAISDPTSGSADTQYF.

V and J are TRBV2 and TRBJ1-5; 9 bases line up with TRBD1. V lost 3 bases, J lost 6 bases, and 3 bases stayed unmatched. The CDR3 consists of 14 residues. Germline values: CDR1 SNHLY, CDR2 FYNNEI. CDR3 protein: CASSEGQGGQPQHF. As DNA, the CDR3 is TGTGCCAGCAGTGAGGGACAGGGAGGTCAGCCCCAGCATTTT.

The rearrangement joins TRBV7-2 to TRBJ1-4; the D is unclear. Germline V gene lookup returns CDR1 SGHTA and CDR2 FQGNSA. The V end lost 1 base, the J end lost 0 bases, and 12 bases lay between the germline ends. The CDR3 extends over 17 amino acids. CDR3 DNA: TGTGCCAGCAGCTTAGATGCGGGTTATGCAACTAATGAAAAACTGTTTTTT. It encodes CASSLDAGYATNEKLFF.

There are a few counts of this clone. V usage is TRBV15 and J usage is TRBJ1-2; no clear D gene. This CDR3 contains 14 residues. The ends were cut back, 1 base at V and 2 bases at J, with 8 bases in the middle. CDR1 LNHNV and CDR2 YYDKDF come from the germline V gene (reference sequence). This chain's CDR3 is CATSRGDGNYGYTF. The CDR3 nucleotides are TGTGCCACCAGCAGAGGAGACGGGAACTATGGCTACACCTTC. The variable domain in full, completed from reference TRBV15 and TRBJ1-2, reads DAMVIQNPRYQVTQFGKPVTLSCSQTLNHNVMYWYQQKSSQAPKLLFHYYDKDFNNEADTPDNFQSRRPNTSFCFLDIRSPGLGDTAMYLCATSRGDGNYGYTFGSGTRLTVV.

The chain employs TRBV10-3 and TRBJ1-2; D remains unclear. The V gene lost 6 bases and the J gene lost 6 bases, with 17 bases spanning the gap. Germline assignment: CDR1 ENHRY and CDR2 SYGVKD. The CDR3 covers 14 residues. The CDR3 spells CAIRAVTNADGYTF. DNA of the CDR3: TGTGCCATCAGGGCGGTAACGAACGCAGATGGCTACACCTTC.

This clone has more than one count but fewer than ten. V is TRBV14 and J is TRBJ1-6, with D possibly being TRBD1 (5 bases). Germline assignment: CDR1 SGHDN and CDR2 FVKESK. The germline V and J ends were trimmed by 1 base and 5 bases, with 15 bases remaining between them. This CDR3 is built from 17 residues. In DNA, the CDR3 is TGTGCCAGCAGCCAAGTCCTTCCGACAGCAAATAATTCACCCCTCCACTTT. Encoded protein: CASSQVLPTANNSPLHF.

The chain recombines TRBV6-1 with TRBJ2-5, with 7 bases aligning to TRBD2. The CDR3 is 19 residues long. V shed 1 base and J 4 bases; nucleotides not matched to a gene: 18. Per the germline V gene, CDR1 is MNHNS and CDR2 is SASEGT. The CDR3 region is CASSEGARGWGGARETQYF. DNA of the CDR3: TGTGCCAGCAGTGAAGGTGCCCGTGGGTGGGGGGGTGCCCGAGAGACCCAGTACTTC.

V and J are TRBV27 and TRBJ2-5; 7 nucleotides line up with TRBD1. Germline V gene lookup returns CDR1 MNHEY and CDR2 SMNVEV (reference sequence). The CDR3 extends over 15 amino acids. V trimming: 6 bases; J trimming: 1 base; junction bases outside the gene matches: 8. The chain's CDR3 is CASRSPGQSQETQYF. Written as DNA, the CDR3 is TGTGCCAGCAGATCACCGGGACAGAGCCAAGAGACCCAGTACTTC.

This clone showed up just once. The chain is built from TRBV6-5 and TRBJ1-6, with 8 bases that match TRBD1. The CDR3 consists of 15 residues. The V gene end was trimmed by 8 bases and the J gene end by 0 bases; junction bases not matched to a gene: 3. Per the germline V gene, CDR1 is MNHEY and CDR2 is SVGAGI. The CDR3 here is CASGDRSSYNSPLHF. The CDR3 DNA reads TGTGCCAGCGGGGACAGGAGCTCCTATAATTCACCCCTCCACTTT.

The rearrangement links TRBV23-1 to TRBJ2-5; D is unresolved. TRBV23-1 is noted as an ORF with a role that remains uncertain. Between the trimmed V and J ends, which lost 6 bases and 4 bases, there was a span of 12 bases. The CDR3 consists of 13 residues. In nucleotides, the CDR3 is TGCGCCAGCAGAGTTGAGCAAATAGAGACCCAGTACTTC. Translating it yields CASRVEQIETQYF.

The genes are TRBV7-6 and TRBJ2-5, with TRBD2 matching 8 bases. The germline V gene has CDR1 SGHVS and CDR2 FNYEAQ. This CDR3 has 15 residues. Trimming removed 5 bases from V and 7 bases from J; junction bases left unmatched: 12. Here the CDR3 DNA reads TGTGCCAGCAGCCCAAGCGGGAGTTGGGGGATGACCCAGTACTTC. It encodes CASSPSGSWGMTQYF.

The chain is built from TRBV6-6 and TRBJ1-2; no reliable D call. This CDR3 spans 12 amino acids. Germline V gene sequence: CDR1 MNHNY, CDR2 SVGAGI (reference sequence). V was shortened by 7 bases and J by 1 base, with 7 bases between the two germline ends. CDR3 residues: CASTADNYGYTF. As DNA, the CDR3 is TGTGCCAGCACCGCGGATAACTATGGCTACACCTTC.

This chain links TRBV6-5 with TRBJ2-3; tentatively, D is TRBD1 (6 bases). The V gene lost 8 bases and the J gene lost 2 bases, with 17 bases spanning the gap. Germline-derived CDR1 and CDR2 are MNHEY and SVGAGI. This CDR3 contains 15 residues. The CDR3 nucleotides are TGTGCCAGCGGTTGGTACAGGGACCCCACAGATACGCAGTATTTT. Protein: CASGWYRDPTDTQYF.

The chain is built from TRBV19 and TRBJ1-5; 7 bases align to TRBD1. CDR1 is LNHDA and CDR2 is SQIVND in the germline V gene (reference sequence). CDR3 length: 14 residues. With 7 bases clipped from V and 1 base from J, the junction kept 4 bases outside the gene matches. The CDR3 region is CASMVGQSNQPQHF. CDR3 in DNA: TGTGCCAGTATGGTGGGACAGAGCAATCAGCCCCAGCATTTT.

This chain joins TRBV6-5 and TRBJ2-1; 12 positions match TRBD2. J gave up 4 bases and V 5 bases, and 3 bases lay outside the gene matches. There are 15 residues in the CDR3. From germline, CDR1 is MNHEY and CDR2 SVGAGI. Here the CDR3 reads CASSPTSGGYNEQFF. For the CDR3, the DNA is TGTGCCAGCAGTCCGACTAGCGGGGGATACAATGAGCAGTTCTTC.

The chain couples TRBV3-1 (or the pseudogene TRBV3-2) to TRBJ1-4; D ambiguous. Germline V gives CDR1 LGHDT, CDR2 YNNKEL (reference sequence). This CDR3 contains 14 residues. V lost 0 bases to trimming and J lost 5 bases, with 7 bases between them. CDR3 sequence (DNA): TGTGCCAGCAGCCAAGATATCGCGAATGAAAAACTGTTTTTT. This encodes CASSQDIANEKLFF.

This clone was observed a handful of times. The chain uses TRBV6-2 or TRBV6-3 and TRBJ2-7; 7 nucleotides agree with TRBD1. The CDR3 runs 14 residues. The germline gives CDR1 MNHEY, CDR2 SVGEGT. Trimming removed 4 bases from V and 5 bases from J; junction bases left unmatched: 8. The DNA for the CDR3 is TGTGCCAGCAGTTCCGCGACAGGGATTGACGAGCAGTACTTC. Residues: CASSSATGIDEQYF.

This chain joins TRBV30 and TRBJ1-1; TRBD1 aligns across 7 bases. The CDR3 consists of 14 residues. From germline, CDR1 is GTSNPN and CDR2 SVGIG (reference sequence). J gave up 2 bases and V 4 bases, and 7 bases lay outside the gene matches. CDR3 sequence reads: CAWNRGGSNTEAFF. The CDR3 region has the DNA TGTGCCTGGAACAGGGGCGGGTCAAACACTGAAGCTTTCTTT.

The V and J genes are TRBV7-2 and TRBJ1-1, with a tentative D call TRBD1 (5 bases). The CDR3 covers 13 residues. Germline CDR1 SGHTA, CDR2 FQGNSA. V shed 5 bases and J shed 3 bases, with 10 bases lying between them. The CDR3 sequence is CASSRRADTEAFF. The DNA of the CDR3 is TGTGCCAGCAGCCGCAGGGCGGACACTGAAGCTTTCTTT.